The 11 T cell receptor beta chains given below trace back to one sample, sequenced in a study of blood T cells in healthy people across ages. Alongside a J-beta primer mix, a sample-barcoded 5' primer served in a second PCR lasting about 7 to 11 cycles. TCRdb analysed the 5' RACE reads with MiXCR anew, one entry per CDR3 protein. The sample yields around 990,000 distinct CDR3 sequences, around 27% seen once. The same specimen was also included in a second study, on T cells of mothers and their children.

Specimen: blood. These receptor sequences come from a girl aged 2-9 years in good health.

V gene TRBV4-1 combines with J gene TRBJ2-5; 9 bases are shared with TRBD2. The assigned J gene may be wrong: the sequence end matches TRBJ2-1 better. This CDR3 is built from 15 residues. The germline V gene has CDR1 MGHRA and CDR2 YSYEKL. CDR3 sequence: CASSQGYTAGGEQFF. As DNA, the CDR3 is TGCGCCAGCAGCCAAGGTTATACGGCGGGGGGGGAGCAGTTCTTC.

V and J are TRBV20-1 and TRBJ2-1, with 9 bases that match TRBD2. Germline V gene lookup returns CDR1 DFQATT and CDR2 SNEGSKA (reference sequence). Trimming at V came to 6 bases and at J to 2 bases, leaving 11 bases not matched to a gene. The CDR3 totals 16 residues. CDR3 sequence reads: CSAREHSGSTYNEQFF. CDR3 bases: TGCAGTGCAAGGGAGCATAGCGGGAGCACCTACAATGAGCAGTTCTTC.

In the case of this clonotype: Sequence at one end of the junction differs from germline and may be a read error. CDR3 sequence: CSVASGMSIDTQYF. The CDR3 DNA reads as TGCAGCGTGGCTAGCGGGATGAGCATAGATACGCAGTATTTT. The chain carries TRBV29-1 and TRBJ2-3; 9 nucleotides align to TRBD2. The germline V gene encodes CDR1 SQVTM and CDR2 ANQGSEA. The CDR3 runs to 14 residues.

This chain uses TRBV2 with TRBJ2-5; D unclear. This CDR3 is 12 amino acids long. V lost 7 bases and J lost 3, with 9 bases in between. The germline CDR1 and CDR2 sequences are SNHLY and FYNNEI. The CDR3 sequence is CASIRDKETQYF. CDR3 DNA: TGTGCCAGCATTAGGGATAAAGAGACCCAGTACTTC. The variable domain in full, completed from reference TRBV2 and TRBJ2-5, reads EPEVTQTPSHQVTQMGQEVILRCVPISNHLYFYWYRQILGQKVEFLVSFYNNEISEKSEIFDDQFSVERPDGSNFTLKIRSTKLEDSAMYFCASIRDKETQYFGPGTRLLVL.

In this sample, this clonotype turned up many times. The chain employs TRBV29-1 and TRBJ2-7; D gene ambiguous. The CDR3 runs to 12 residues. V lost 0 bases, J lost 2 bases, and 5 bases lay in between. CDR1 and CDR2 (germline): SQVTM, ANQGSEA. Written as DNA, the CDR3 is TGCAGCGTTGAAGATGGTCCCTACGAGCAGTACTTC. Translated, it gives CSVEDGPYEQYF.

This clonotype came up a few times. The chain joins TRBV20-1 to TRBJ2-1; D not certain. The J call is in doubt because the DNA end fits TRBJ2-5 better. This CDR3 has 13 amino acids. The germline CDR1 and CDR2 sequences are DFQATT and SNEGSKA (reference sequence). CDR3 sequence reads: CSASELLGFPQYF. CDR3 DNA sequence: TGCAGTGCTAGTGAGCTTCTTGGCTTTCCCCAGTACTTC.

This clonotype has just one count. V gene TRBV28 combines with J gene TRBJ2-1; TRBD2 agrees at 9 bases. Germline values: CDR1 MDHEN, CDR2 SYDVKM. With 7 bases clipped from V and 4 bases from J, the junction kept 8 bases outside the gene matches. The CDR3 is made up of 15 amino acids. CDR3 amino acids: CASTKREESYNEQFF. The CDR3 DNA follows: TGTGCCAGCACAAAGCGGGAGGAAAGTTACAATGAGCAGTTCTTC.

The chain couples TRBV2 to TRBJ2-3, with 7 bases lining up with TRBD2. Germline CDR1 SNHLY, CDR2 FYNNEI. Trimming removed 6 bases from V and 0 bases from J; junction bases left unmatched: 6. The CDR3 loop spans 15 amino acids. CDR3 bases: TGTGCCAGCAGACCTTCTAGCGGCAGCACAGATACGCAGTATTTT. It translates to CASRPSSGSTDTQYF.

The chain employs TRBV5-1 and TRBJ2-6; D is possibly TRBD1 or TRBD2 (5 bases each). The CDR3 sequence is 15 residues long. The V gene lost 0 bases and the J gene lost 6 bases, with 10 bases spanning the gap. Germline V gene data show CDR1 as SGHRS and CDR2 as YFSETQ. CDR3 bases: TGCGCCAGCAGCTTGGGGGGGTATATGGCCAACGTCCTGACTTTC. Translated, it gives CASSLGGYMANVLTF. Supplemented by reference TRBV5-1 and TRBJ2-6, the full variable domain reads KAGVTQTPRYLIKTRGQQVTLSCSPISGHRSVSWYQQTPGQGLQFLFEYFSETQRNKGNFPGRFSGRQFSNSRSEMNVSTLELGDSALYLCASSLGGYMANVLTFGAGSRLTVL.

A few counts support this clonotype. The chain combines TRBV13 with TRBJ2-7; D ambiguous. CDR3 length: 17 residues. Between the trimmed V and J ends, which lost 2 bases and 3 bases, there was a span of 20 bases. In germline, CDR1 is PRHDT, CDR2 FYEKMQ (reference sequence). This CDR3 reads CASSLNGISGPLYEQYF. Here the CDR3 DNA reads TGTGCCAGCAGCTTAAATGGGATCTCGGGTCCCCTCTACGAGCAGTACTTC.

This clonotype has only a few counts. Sequence at one end of the junction differs from germline and may be a read error. The CDR3 loop reads CASSERGF. In nucleotides, the CDR3 is TGTGCCAGCAGTGAAAGAGGGTTC. The J gene is TRBJ2-5, the V gene TRBV2, with D perhaps matching TRBD2 (5 bases). The CDR3 has 8 residues. The germline gives CDR1 SNHLY, CDR2 FYNNEI.